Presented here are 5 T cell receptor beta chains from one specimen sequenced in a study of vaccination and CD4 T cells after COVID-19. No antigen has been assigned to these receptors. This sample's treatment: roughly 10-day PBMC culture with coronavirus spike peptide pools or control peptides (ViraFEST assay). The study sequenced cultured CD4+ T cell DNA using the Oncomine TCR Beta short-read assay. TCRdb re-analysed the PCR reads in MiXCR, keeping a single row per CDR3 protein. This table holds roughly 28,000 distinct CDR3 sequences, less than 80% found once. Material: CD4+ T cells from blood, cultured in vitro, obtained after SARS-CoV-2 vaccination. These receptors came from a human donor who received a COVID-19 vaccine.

The CDR3 DNA reads as TGTGCCAGCAGTTTATTGGGGATCGGGGAGACCCAGTACTTC. Its protein is CASSLLGIGETQYF. The chain links TRBV12-3 or TRBV12-4 to TRBJ2-5; D gene unclear. Trimming removed 2 bases at V and 5 bases at J, with 12 bases between. The CDR3 contains 14 residues.

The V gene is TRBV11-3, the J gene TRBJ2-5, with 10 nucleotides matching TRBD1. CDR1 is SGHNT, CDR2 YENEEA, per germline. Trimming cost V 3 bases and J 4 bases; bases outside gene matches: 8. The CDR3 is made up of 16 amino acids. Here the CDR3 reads CASSFRADRGIETQYF. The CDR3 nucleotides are TGTGCCAGCAGCTTCCGAGCGGACAGGGGGATAGAGACCCAGTACTTC.

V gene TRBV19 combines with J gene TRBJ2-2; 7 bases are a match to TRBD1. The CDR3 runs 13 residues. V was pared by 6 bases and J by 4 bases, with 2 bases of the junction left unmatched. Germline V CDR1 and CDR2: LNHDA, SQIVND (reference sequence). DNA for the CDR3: TGTGCCAGTAGGACAGGGCCCACCGGGGAGCTGTTTTTT. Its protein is CASRTGPTGELFF. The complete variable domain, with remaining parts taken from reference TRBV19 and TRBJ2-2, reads DGGITQSPKYLFRKEGQNVTLSCEQNLNHDAMYWYRQDPGQGLRLIYYSQIVNDFQKGDIAEGYSVSREKKESFPLTVTSAQKNPTAFYLCASRTGPTGELFFGEGSRLTVL.

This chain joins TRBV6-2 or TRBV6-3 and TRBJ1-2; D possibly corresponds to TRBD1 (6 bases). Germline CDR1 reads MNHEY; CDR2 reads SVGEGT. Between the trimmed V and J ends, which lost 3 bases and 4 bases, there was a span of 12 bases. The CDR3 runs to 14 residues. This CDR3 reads CASSYVTGAYGYTF. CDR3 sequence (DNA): TGTGCCAGCAGTTATGTTACGGGGGCCTATGGCTACACCTTC.

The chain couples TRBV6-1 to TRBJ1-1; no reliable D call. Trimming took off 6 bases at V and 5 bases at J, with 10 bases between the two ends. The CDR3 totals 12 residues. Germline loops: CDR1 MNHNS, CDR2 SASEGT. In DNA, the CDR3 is TGTGCCAGCAGCCAGACCAGGACTGAAGCTTTCTTT. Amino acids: CASSQTRTEAFF.